This TCR beta chain was captured in a study of blood T cell repertoires in COVID-19. In germline, CDR1 is SGHRS, CDR2 YFSETQ. This CDR3 is built from 14 residues. V gave up 5 bases and J gave up 0 bases, with 12 bases separating them. TCRdb's table, derived via immunoSEQ multiplex PCR, lists solely in-frame clones and lacks some. The sample has over 70,000 clones, 80% to 90% seen once. The TCR sequence derives from a human donor in a cohort sampled during active COVID-19. Sequenced sample: peripheral blood. The J gene is TRBJ2-7, the V gene TRBV5-1, with D unclear. The CDR3 spells CASRPQTSSYEQYF. The CDR3 DNA reads TGCGCCAGCAGACCCCAGACAAGCTCCTACGAGCAGTACTTC.